This paragraph covers one T cell receptor beta chain sequence. The antigen remains undetermined. CDR3 size: 15 residues. Germline V CDR1 and CDR2: SGHTA, FQGTGA. The V gene lost 4 bases and the J gene lost 5 bases, with 17 bases spanning the gap. This sample is drawn from a study of shared clonotypes between healthy human individuals. Generated by immunoSEQ multiplex PCR, the TCRdb table keeps only in-frame clones and is missing some. The table includes approximately 1.9 million clones, around 93% detected once. CD8 cells classed as naive were CD45RO-negative and positively selected for CCR7, excluding terminally differentiated effector memory CD45RA+ cells. Whole-study findings and limits: A handful of donors shared around 5% of their naive CD4 clonotypes.

This sequence was found in a man between 18 and 29 years old in good health. Some clones in this sample may be carry-over from other donors' samples. V and J are TRBV7-3 and TRBJ2-5; D is ambiguous. The sequencing sample was made of naive CD8+ T cells from PBMCs. For the CDR3, the DNA is TGTGCCAGCAGCTCTCACCCCGGGCTAGGGGAGACCCAGTACTTC. This translates into CASSSHPGLGETQYF. Drawing the rest from reference TRBV7-3 and TRBJ2-5, the complete variable domain is GAGVSQTPSNKVTEKGKYVELRCDPISGHTALYWYRQSLGQGPEFLIYFQGTGAADDSGLPNDRFFAVRPEGSVSTLKIQRTERGDSAVYLCASSSHPGLGETQYFGPGTRLLVL.